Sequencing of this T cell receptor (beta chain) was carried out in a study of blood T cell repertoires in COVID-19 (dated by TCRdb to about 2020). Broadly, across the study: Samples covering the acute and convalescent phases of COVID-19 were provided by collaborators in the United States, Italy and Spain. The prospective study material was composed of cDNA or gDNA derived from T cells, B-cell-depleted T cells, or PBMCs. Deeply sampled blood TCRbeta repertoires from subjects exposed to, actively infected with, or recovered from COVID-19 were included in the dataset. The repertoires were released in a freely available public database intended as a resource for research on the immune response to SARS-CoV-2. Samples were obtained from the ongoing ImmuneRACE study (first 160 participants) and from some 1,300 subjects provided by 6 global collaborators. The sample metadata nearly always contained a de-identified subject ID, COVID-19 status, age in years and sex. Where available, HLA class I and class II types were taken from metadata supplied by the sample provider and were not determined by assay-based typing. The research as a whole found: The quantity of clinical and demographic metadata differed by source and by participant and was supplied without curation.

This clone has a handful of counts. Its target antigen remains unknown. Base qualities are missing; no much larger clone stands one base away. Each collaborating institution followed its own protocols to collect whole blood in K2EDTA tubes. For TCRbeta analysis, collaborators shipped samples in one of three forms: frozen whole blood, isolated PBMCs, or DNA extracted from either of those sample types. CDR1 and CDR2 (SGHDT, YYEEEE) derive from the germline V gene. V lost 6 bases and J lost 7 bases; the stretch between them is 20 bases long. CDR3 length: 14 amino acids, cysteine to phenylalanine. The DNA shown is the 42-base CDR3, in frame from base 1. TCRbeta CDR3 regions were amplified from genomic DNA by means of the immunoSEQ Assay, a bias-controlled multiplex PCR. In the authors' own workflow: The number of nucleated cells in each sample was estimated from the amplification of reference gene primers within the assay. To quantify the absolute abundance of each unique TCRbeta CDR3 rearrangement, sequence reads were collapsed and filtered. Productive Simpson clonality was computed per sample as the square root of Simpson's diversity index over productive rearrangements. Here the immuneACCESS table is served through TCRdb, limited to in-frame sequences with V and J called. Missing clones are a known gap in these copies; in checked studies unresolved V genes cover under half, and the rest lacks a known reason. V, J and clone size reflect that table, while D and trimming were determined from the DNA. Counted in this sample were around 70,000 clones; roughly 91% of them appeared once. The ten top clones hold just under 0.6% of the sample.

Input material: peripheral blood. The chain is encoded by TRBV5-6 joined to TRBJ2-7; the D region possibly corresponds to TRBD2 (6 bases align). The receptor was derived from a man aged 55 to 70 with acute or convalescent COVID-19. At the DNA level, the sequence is TGTGCCAGCACTATTCTGGGGGGTTTAGGGGAGCAGTACTTC. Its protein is CASTILGGLGEQYF.